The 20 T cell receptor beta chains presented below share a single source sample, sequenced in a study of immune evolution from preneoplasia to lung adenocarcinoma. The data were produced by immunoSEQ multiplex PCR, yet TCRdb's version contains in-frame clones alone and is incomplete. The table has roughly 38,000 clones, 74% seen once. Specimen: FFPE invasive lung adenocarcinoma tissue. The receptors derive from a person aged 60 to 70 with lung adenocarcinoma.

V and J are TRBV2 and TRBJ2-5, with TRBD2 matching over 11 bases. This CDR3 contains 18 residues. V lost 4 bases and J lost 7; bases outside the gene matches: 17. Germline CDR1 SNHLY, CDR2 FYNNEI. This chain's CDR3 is CASSGDIRLAGPPVTQYF. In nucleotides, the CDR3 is TGTGCCAGCAGTGGAGACATAAGACTAGCGGGACCCCCAGTGACCCAGTACTTC.

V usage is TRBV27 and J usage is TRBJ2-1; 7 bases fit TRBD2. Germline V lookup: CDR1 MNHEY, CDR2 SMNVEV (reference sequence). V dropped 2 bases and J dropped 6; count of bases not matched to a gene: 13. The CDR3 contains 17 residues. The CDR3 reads CASSLQNGRIGVNEQFF. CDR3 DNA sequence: TGTGCCAGCAGTTTACAAAACGGGAGGATCGGGGTCAATGAGCAGTTCTTC.

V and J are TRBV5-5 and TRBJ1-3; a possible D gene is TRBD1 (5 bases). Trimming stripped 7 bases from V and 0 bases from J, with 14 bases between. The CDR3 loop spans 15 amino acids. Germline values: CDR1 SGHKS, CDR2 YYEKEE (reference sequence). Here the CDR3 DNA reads TGTGCCAGCCGAAAATCCGGGACCTCTGGAAACACCATATATTTT. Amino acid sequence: CASRKSGTSGNTIYF.

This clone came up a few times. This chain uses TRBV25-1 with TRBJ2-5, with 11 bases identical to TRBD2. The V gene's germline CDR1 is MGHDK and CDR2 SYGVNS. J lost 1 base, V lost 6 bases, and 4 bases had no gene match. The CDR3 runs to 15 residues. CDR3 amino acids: CASSQGTSGQETQYF. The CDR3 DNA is TGTGCCAGCAGCCAAGGGACTAGCGGCCAAGAGACCCAGTACTTC.

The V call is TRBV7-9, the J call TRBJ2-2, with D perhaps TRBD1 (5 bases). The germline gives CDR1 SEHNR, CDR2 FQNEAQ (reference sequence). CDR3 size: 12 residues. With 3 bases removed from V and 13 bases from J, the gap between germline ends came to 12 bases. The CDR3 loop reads CASSFYQGALFF. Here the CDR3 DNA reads TGTGCCAGCAGCTTCTATCAGGGCGCGCTGTTTTTT.

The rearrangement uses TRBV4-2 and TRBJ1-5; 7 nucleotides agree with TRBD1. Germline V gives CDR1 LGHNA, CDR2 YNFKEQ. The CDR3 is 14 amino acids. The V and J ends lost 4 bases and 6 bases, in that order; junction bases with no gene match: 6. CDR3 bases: TGTGCCAGCAGCCGTGGGACAGAGGGTCAGCCCCAGCATTTT. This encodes CASSRGTEGQPQHF.

CDR3 loop: CASSQDFGRLGGYTF. The CDR3 DNA reads as TGTGCCAGCAGCCAAGATTTTGGGCGGCTTGGTGGCTACACCTTC. This sequence joins TRBV4-2 and TRBJ1-2; no definite D call. CDR1 is LGHNA, CDR2 YNFKEQ, per germline. The CDR3 is 15 amino acids. V was clipped by 0 bases and J by 7 bases, with 15 bases between them.

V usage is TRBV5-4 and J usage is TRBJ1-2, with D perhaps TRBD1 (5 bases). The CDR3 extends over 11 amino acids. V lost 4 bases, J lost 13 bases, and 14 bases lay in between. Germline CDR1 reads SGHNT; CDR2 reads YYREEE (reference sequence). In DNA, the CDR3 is TGTGCCAGCAGCAAGGGACCTATGAGCACCTTC. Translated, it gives CASSKGPMSTF.

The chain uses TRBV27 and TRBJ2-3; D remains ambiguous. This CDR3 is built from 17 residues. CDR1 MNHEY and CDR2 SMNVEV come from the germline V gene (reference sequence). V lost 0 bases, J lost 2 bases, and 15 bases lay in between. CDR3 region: CASSLSLADPSTDTQYF. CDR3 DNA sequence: TGTGCCAGCAGTTTATCGCTCGCAGACCCATCCACAGATACGCAGTATTTT.

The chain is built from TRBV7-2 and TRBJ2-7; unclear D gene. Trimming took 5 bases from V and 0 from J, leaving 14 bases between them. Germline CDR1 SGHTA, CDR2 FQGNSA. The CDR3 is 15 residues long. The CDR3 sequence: CASSQDRSSSYEQYF. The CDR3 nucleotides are TGTGCCAGCAGCCAAGATCGGTCGAGCTCCTACGAGCAGTACTTC.

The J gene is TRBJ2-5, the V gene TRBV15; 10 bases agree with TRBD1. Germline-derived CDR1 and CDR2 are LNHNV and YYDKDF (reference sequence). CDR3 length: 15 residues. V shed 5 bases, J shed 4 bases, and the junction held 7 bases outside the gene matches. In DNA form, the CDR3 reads TGTGCCACCAGCCTGGGACAGGGGATGAGAGAGACCCAGTACTTC. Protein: CATSLGQGMRETQYF.

CDR3 region: CAWSVRGTGRFSGANVLTF. CDR3 nucleotide sequence: TGTGCCTGGAGTGTAAGGGGGACAGGGAGGTTTTCTGGGGCCAACGTCCTGACTTTC. V is TRBV30 and J is TRBJ2-6; 9 bases match TRBD1. Germline loops: CDR1 GTSNPN, CDR2 SVGIG (reference sequence). This CDR3 has 19 amino acids. V lost 0 bases, J lost 1 base, and 10 bases stayed unmatched. Full variable domain (remainder filled in from reference TRBV30 and TRBJ2-6): SQTIHQWPATLVQPVGSPLSLECTVEGTSNPNLYWYRQAAGRGLQLLFYSVGIGQISSEVPQNLSASRPQDRQFILSSKKLLLSDSGFYLCAWSVRGTGRFSGANVLTFGAGSRLTVL.

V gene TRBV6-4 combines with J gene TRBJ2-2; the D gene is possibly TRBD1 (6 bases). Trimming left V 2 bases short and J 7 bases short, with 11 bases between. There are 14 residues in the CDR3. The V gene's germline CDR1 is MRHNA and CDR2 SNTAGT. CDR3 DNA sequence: TGTGCCAGCAGTGACAACAGGGAGAGCGGGGAGCTGTTTTTT. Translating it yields CASSDNRESGELFF.

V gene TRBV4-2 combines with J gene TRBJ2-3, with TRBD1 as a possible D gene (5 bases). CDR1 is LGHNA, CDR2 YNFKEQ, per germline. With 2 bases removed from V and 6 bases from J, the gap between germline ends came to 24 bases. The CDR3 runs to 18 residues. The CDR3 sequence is CASSQRGPYSPGPDTQYF. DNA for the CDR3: TGTGCCAGCAGCCAAAGGGGCCCTTACAGTCCGGGCCCCGATACGCAGTATTTT.

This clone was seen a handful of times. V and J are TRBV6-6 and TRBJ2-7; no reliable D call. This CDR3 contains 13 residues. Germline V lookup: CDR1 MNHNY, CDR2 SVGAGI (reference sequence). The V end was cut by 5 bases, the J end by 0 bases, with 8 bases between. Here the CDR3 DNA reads TGTGCCAGCAGTCCGACGGGCTCCTACGAGCAGTACTTC. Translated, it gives CASSPTGSYEQYF.

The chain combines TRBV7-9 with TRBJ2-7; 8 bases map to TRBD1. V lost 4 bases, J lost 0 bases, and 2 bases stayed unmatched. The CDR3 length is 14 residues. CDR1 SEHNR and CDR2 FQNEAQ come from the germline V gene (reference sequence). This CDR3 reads CASSSDRASYEQYF. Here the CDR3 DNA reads TGTGCCAGCAGCTCGGACAGGGCCTCCTACGAGCAGTACTTC.

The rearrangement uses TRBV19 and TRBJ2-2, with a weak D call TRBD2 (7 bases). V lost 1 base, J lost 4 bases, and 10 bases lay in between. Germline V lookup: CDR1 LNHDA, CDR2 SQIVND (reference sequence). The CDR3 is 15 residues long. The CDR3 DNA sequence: TGTGCCAGTAGTATAGGCGGGGGCACCACCGGGGAGCTGTTTTTT. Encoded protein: CASSIGGGTTGELFF.

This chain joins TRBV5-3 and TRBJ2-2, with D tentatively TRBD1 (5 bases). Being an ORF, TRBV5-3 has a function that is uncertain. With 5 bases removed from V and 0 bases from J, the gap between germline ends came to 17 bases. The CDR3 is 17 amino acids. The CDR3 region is CARRPDRVTANTGELFF. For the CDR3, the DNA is TGTGCCAGAAGACCTGACCGGGTGACAGCGAACACCGGGGAGCTGTTTTTT.

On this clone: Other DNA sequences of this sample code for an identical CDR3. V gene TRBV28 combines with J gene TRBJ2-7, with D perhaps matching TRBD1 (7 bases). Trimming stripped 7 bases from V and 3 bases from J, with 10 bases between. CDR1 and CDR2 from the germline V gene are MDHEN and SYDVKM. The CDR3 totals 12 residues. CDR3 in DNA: TGTGCCAGCACCAGGGGGGACTACGAGCAGTACTTC. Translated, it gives CASTRGDYEQYF.

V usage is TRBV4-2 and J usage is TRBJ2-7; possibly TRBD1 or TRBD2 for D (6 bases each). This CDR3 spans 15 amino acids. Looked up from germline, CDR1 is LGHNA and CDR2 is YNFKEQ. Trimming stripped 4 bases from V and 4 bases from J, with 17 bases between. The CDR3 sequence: CASSRRVGGAYEQYF. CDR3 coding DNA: TGTGCCAGCAGCCGGAGGGTAGGGGGAGCTTACGAGCAGTACTTC.